Reported below is one T cell receptor beta chain. Its cognate antigen has yet to be identified. Base qualities are not recorded, but no much larger clone differs from it by a single base. The data belong to a study of blood T cell repertoires in COVID-19 (TCRdb year 2020). Looking at the study overall: Samples covering the acute and convalescent phases of COVID-19 were provided by collaborators in the United States, Italy and Spain. The material from the prospective study consisted of cDNA or gDNA derived from T cells, B-cell-depleted T cells, or PBMCs. The dataset comprised deeply sampled blood TCRbeta repertoires from subjects exposed to, actively infected with, or recovered from COVID-19. A freely available public database, intended as a resource for researchers studying the immune response to SARS-CoV-2, is where the repertoires were released. Samples were obtained from the ongoing ImmuneRACE study (first 160 participants) and from about 1,300 subjects provided by 6 global collaborators. Nearly every sample came with metadata listing a de-identified subject ID, COVID-19 status, age in years and sex. HLA class I and class II types, where available, came from metadata supplied by the sample provider rather than from assay-based typing.

Enrolling through a virtual design, the prospective study's participants ranged in age from roughly 18 to 100 years and lived across 24 United States geographic areas. Cohort assignment in the prospective study relied on participant-reported clinical history from a screening survey and a study questionnaire. Exposed participants had been in contact with someone with a PCR-confirmed or clinician-diagnosed COVID-19 case within 2 weeks of study entry. Mobile phlebotomists in the prospective study collected whole blood, serum and a nasopharyngeal or oropharyngeal swab from every participant. Additional blood draws and questionnaires over an approximately 2-month period could optionally be provided by prospective study participants. Blood samples from the prospective study were shipped frozen or at room temperature prior to DNA extraction. TCRbeta CDR3 regions were amplified from genomic DNA by means of the immunoSEQ Assay, a bias-controlled multiplex PCR. For the original study's pipeline: Nucleated cell counts per sample were estimated from amplification of reference gene primers within the assay. Sequence reads were collapsed and filtered to measure the absolute abundance of every unique TCRbeta CDR3 rearrangement. For each sample, productive Simpson clonality was calculated by taking the square root of Simpson's diversity index across productive rearrangements. TCRdb took over this immuneACCESS table, retaining in-frame rearrangements with V and J assigned. Such tables are incomplete; in checked studies, under half of the missing clones stem from an unresolved V gene, and the remainder is unexplained. V and J calls and clone size follow that table, whereas D and trimming were derived from the DNA. The sample table lists around 170,000 clones, roughly three quarters of them with a count of one. Over 13% of the sample is taken by the ten largest.

Here is what the overall study found, with its caveats: The amount of clinical and demographic metadata varied by source and participant and was provided uncurated.

The sequencing input was PBMCs or T cells enriched from blood (not recorded which). The receptor's source is a man aged 55-75 years who had been exposed to COVID-19.

CDR3 protein: CASSTKYRDRDDEKLFF. The base sequence is TGTGCCAGCAGTACAAAATACCGGGACAGGGATGATGAAAAACTGTTTTTT. The rearrangement combines TRBV28 with TRBJ1-4, and 9 bases in between align with TRBD1. Unmatched junction bases come to 13, with V trimmed by 5 bases and J by 6 bases. The germline V gene supplies CDR1 MDHEN and CDR2 SYDVKM. CDR3 length: 17 amino acids, cysteine to phenylalanine. Here the CDR3 DNA is all that survives: 51 bases in frame from base 1.